The subject of this entry is one T cell receptor (beta chain). This sample is drawn from a study of control samples from healthy donors and cancer patients. The table came from immunoSEQ multiplex PCR; TCRdb's copy has only in-frame clones and leaves some out. Among approximately 26,000 clones listed, 80% to 85% were seen once. Trimming pared 1 base from V and 4 bases from J, leaving 16 bases between. Looked up from germline, CDR1 is LNHDA and CDR2 is SQIVND (reference sequence). The CDR3 consists of 16 residues. This sequence joins TRBV19 and TRBJ1-2; tentatively, D is TRBD1 (6 bases). The source material was PBMCs. This receptor was taken from a man between 60 and 75 years old with colorectal cancer. CDR3 nucleotides: TGTGCCAGTAGTATAGTCACAGGGAGAACCAGCTATGGCTACACCTTC. Protein product: CASSIVTGRTSYGYTF.